These T cell receptor beta chains were read from a single sample in a study of shared clonotypes between healthy human individuals. Libraries were prepared by immunoSEQ multiplex PCR; TCRdb keeps only in-frame clonotypes and omits some of them. The sample contains over 1.4 million clones, 95% to 97% of which appear only once. Sample: naive CD4+ T cells sorted from blood. All receptors come from a man aged 30 to 39 in good health. Both conserved end residues are part of each CDR3. Each record gives: V gene, clone size, J gene, D gene, CDR3 DNA, CDR3 protein. A D gene is named only where the DNA matches it firmly. Clone size is shown for a subset of rows, as once, few, many or a class of expanded clone.

v_gene: TRBV7-3
abundance: -
j_gene: TRBJ2-3
d_gene: -
CDR3nt: TGTGCCAGCAGCGAAAGGGGAACCGCGGATACGCAGTATTTT
CDR3aa: CASSERGTADTQYF

v_gene: TRBV4-3
abundance: -
j_gene: TRBJ2-1
d_gene: TRBD2
CDR3nt: TGCGCCAGCAGCCTGATGAGCGGGAGGGCCTGGGGTGAGCAGTTCTTC
CDR3aa: CASSLMSGRAWGEQFF

v_gene: TRBV19
abundance: once
j_gene: TRBJ1-1
d_gene: TRBD1
CDR3nt: TGTGCCAGTAGGGACAGGTCGAACACTGAAGCTTTCTTT
CDR3aa: CASRDRSNTEAFF

v_gene: TRBV11-2
abundance: -
j_gene: TRBJ2-1
d_gene: -
CDR3nt: TGTGCCAGCAGCTTACAGGGTTATGAGCAGTTCTTC
CDR3aa: CASSLQGYEQFF

v_gene: TRBV28
abundance: -
j_gene: TRBJ1-2
d_gene: -
CDR3nt: TGTGCCAGCATCAGTCGGTCAGGGAATCGGGGCTACACCTTC
CDR3aa: CASISRSGNRGYTF

v_gene: TRBV10-3
abundance: -
j_gene: TRBJ1-5
d_gene: -
CDR3nt: TGTGCCATCAGTGATCTGGGACAAAAGCATCAGCCCCAGCATTTT
CDR3aa: CAISDLGQKHQPQHF

v_gene: TRBV6-1
abundance: once
j_gene: TRBJ2-7
d_gene: -
CDR3nt: TGTGCCAGCAGTGAACTAACTCGCTCCTACGAGCAGTACTTC
CDR3aa: CASSELTRSYEQYF

v_gene: TRBV11-2
abundance: -
j_gene: TRBJ2-7
d_gene: TRBD2
CDR3nt: TGTGCCAGCAGCCGGACTAGCCACCTCTCCTACGAGCAGTACTTC
CDR3aa: CASSRTSHLSYEQYF

v_gene: TRBV25-1
abundance: -
j_gene: TRBJ1-4
d_gene: -
CDR3nt: TGTGCCAGCAGGACCGGGGGCGCTGAAAAACTGTTTTTT
CDR3aa: CASRTGGAEKLFF

v_gene: TRBV6-1
abundance: -
j_gene: TRBJ2-1
d_gene: TRBD2
CDR3nt: TGTGCCAGCAGTGAAGAGAGCGGGAGGACCTACAATGAGCAGTTCTTC
CDR3aa: CASSEESGRTYNEQFF

v_gene: TRBV9
abundance: -
j_gene: TRBJ2-1
d_gene: TRBD2
CDR3nt: TGTGCCAGCAGCGCCCTTAGCGGGAGTTCGAGCTCCTACAATGAGCAGTTCTTC
CDR3aa: CASSALSGSSSSYNEQFF

v_gene: TRBV28
abundance: -
j_gene: TRBJ2-1
d_gene: -
CDR3nt: TGTGCCAGCAGTCCCTCAGTGGTTGAGCAGTTCTTC
CDR3aa: CASSPSVVEQFF

v_gene: TRBV11-3
abundance: -
j_gene: TRBJ2-3
d_gene: TRBD2
CDR3nt: TGTGCCAGCAGCCCTAGCGGGAGGAATACGCAGTATTTT
CDR3aa: CASSPSGRNTQYF